This T cell receptor (beta chain) was retrieved from a study of persistence of HIV-infected CD4 T cells. An overlapping HIV-1 Gag peptide pool stimulated these cells at 0.95 to 1 ug/peptide/mL. Memory cells lacking CD40L and CD69 with high CD45RO were sorted. Undetectable plasma HIV-1 RNA below 50 copies/mL lasted at least 4 years. The libraries were made with immunoSEQ version 4 in survey mode. The assay was immunoSEQ multiplex PCR, and TCRdb's table has in-frame clones only and misses some. The sample gives roughly 64,000 clones, more than 70% of which show up once; more than 1.5% is in the top ten. Germline assignment: CDR1 MNHEY and CDR2 SVGAGI. Trimming cost V 6 bases and J 5 bases, with 19 bases left between them. This CDR3 is 15 amino acids long. Comments on this clone: The antigen is undetermined.

J is TRBJ1-2 and V is TRBV6-5; tentatively, D is TRBD1 (6 bases). The sequence derives from an adult man with HIV who was CMV-seropositive. The sequenced sample was CD4+ T cells sorted from PBMCs after approximately 20-hour stimulation, obtained from a patient who received antiretroviral therapy. This chain's CDR3 is CASREVGGAYYGYTF. The CDR3 region has the DNA TGTGCCAGCAGGGAGGTCGGGGGGGCATATTATGGCTACACCTTC.